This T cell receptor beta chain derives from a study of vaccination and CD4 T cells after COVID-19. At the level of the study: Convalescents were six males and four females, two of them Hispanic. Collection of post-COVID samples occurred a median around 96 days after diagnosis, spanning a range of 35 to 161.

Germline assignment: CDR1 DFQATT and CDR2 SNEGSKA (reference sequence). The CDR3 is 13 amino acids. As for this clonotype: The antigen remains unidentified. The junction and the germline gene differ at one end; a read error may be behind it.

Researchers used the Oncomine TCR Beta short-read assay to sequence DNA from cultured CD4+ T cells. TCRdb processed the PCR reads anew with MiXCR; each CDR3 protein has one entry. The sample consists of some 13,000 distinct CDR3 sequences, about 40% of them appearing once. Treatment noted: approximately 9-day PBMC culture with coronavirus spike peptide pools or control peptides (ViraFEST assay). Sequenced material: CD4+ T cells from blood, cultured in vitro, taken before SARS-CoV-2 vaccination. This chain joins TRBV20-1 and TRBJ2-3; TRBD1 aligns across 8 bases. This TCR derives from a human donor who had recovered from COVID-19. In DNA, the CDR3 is TGTGCACCCGGGACAGGAAACACAGATACGCAGTATTTT. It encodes CAPGTGNTDTQYF.